This T cell receptor (beta chain) was recovered during a study of cytomegalovirus exposure and HLA in healthy donors. General study points: Several of the most significant clusters appeared, in a later analysis, to be linked to common viral pathogens. In an earlier analysis, about 87% or about 30%: the productive usage of most TCR beta V segments.

CDR1 is SGHVS, CDR2 FNYEAQ, per germline. Trimming pared 6 bases from V and 7 bases from J, leaving 15 bases between. The CDR3 has 13 amino acids. This PCR relied on a set of 60 Vbeta primers and 13 Jbeta primers. TCRdb's table, derived via immunoSEQ multiplex PCR, lists solely in-frame clones and lacks some. This sample yields approximately 220,000 clones, of which roughly 80% are seen a single time; about 0.22% belongs to the top ten. In the case of this clone: Its antigen remains unidentified.

This chain joins TRBV7-6 and TRBJ1-2; D might be TRBD1 (6 bases). The sequence derives from a girl aged 2 to 10 in good health and CMV-seronegative. The sequencing input was PBMCs. The CDR3 loop reads CASSFSGAGGYTF. The DNA of the CDR3 is TGTGCCAGCAGTTTTTCAGGGGCGGGTGGCTACACCTTC.